Each of the 8 T cell receptor beta chains below was sequenced from the same sample in a study of T cell changes during pregnancy in multiple sclerosis (dated by TCRdb to 2018 to 2020). The method behind the library was the immunoSEQ multiplex PCR assay. The table comes from immuneACCESS by way of TCRdb, which keeps in-frame sequences with V and J called. Part of the clones is missing from these tables; in studies checked, under half for an unresolved V gene and the rest for unknown reasons. The table for this sample lists 45,000 to 70,000 clones; about 91% of them were counted only once. The ten largest clonotypes hold approximately 0.2% of the sample. Sequenced material: CD4+ T cells from peripheral blood mononuclear cells, taken in the second trimester of pregnancy. These receptors were collected from a female donor with multiple sclerosis, enrolled in a pregnancy study.

The V call is TRBV25-1, the J call TRBJ1-3, with 8 bases aligning to TRBD1. The V segment lost 4 bases and the J segment 0 bases; nucleotides outside the gene matches: 2. This CDR3 contains 15 residues. From germline, CDR1 is MGHDK and CDR2 SYGVNS. As DNA, the CDR3 is TGTGCCAGCAGTGGACAGGGGTTCTCTGGAAACACCATATATTTT. Its protein is CASSGQGFSGNTIYF.

This chain uses TRBV4-1 with TRBJ2-1; 8 positions match TRBD1. Germline V lookup: CDR1 MGHRA, CDR2 YSYEKL. Unmatched junction bases numbered 5, after V lost 0 bases and J lost 4 bases. The CDR3 extends over 16 amino acids. CDR3 coding DNA: TGCGCCAGCAGCCAAGACCCAGGGGGCCAGTACAATGAGCAGTTCTTC. Translating gives CASSQDPGGQYNEQFF.

This clone appeared a single time. J is TRBJ2-3 and V is TRBV6-1; a possible D gene is TRBD1 (6 bases). CDR1 MNHNS and CDR2 SASEGT come from the germline V gene. The CDR3 has 12 amino acids. V lost 6 bases and J lost 3, with 7 bases in between. CDR3 loop: CASRGTTDTQYF. CDR3 in DNA: TGTGCCAGCAGGGGGACAACAGATACGCAGTATTTT.

CDR3 coding DNA: TGTGCCAGCAGTTTTAGCGGGAGCGTTTACGAGCAGTACTTC. It codes for CASSFSGSVYEQYF. The rearrangement links TRBV28 to TRBJ2-7; 9 nucleotides line up with TRBD2. The germline CDR1 and CDR2 sequences are MDHEN and SYDVKM. The CDR3 length is 14 residues. The V segment lost 3 bases and the J segment 4 bases; nucleotides outside the gene matches: 4.

This clone was seen just once. The V and J genes are TRBV6-1 and TRBJ1-1, with a weak D call TRBD1 (6 bases). The V gene's germline CDR1 is MNHNS and CDR2 SASEGT. V was shortened by 10 bases and J by 3 bases, with 15 bases between the two germline ends. The CDR3 totals 13 residues. Here the CDR3 reads CATQEGVDTEAFF. DNA of the CDR3: TGTGCCACTCAAGAGGGGGTAGACACTGAAGCTTTCTTT.

V and J are TRBV12-2 and TRBJ2-3; TRBD2, the D gene given by the table, was not confirmed from the DNA. TRBV12-2 is labeled a pseudogene. This CDR3 is 16 amino acids long. CDR3: CASRSRGRGGTDTQYF. The CDR3 DNA follows: TGTGCAAGTCGCTCCCGCGGTCGGGGGGGCACAGATACGCAGTATTTT.

The chain combines TRBV6-4 with TRBJ1-2; D gene unclear. The CDR3 consists of 16 residues. Germline V lookup: CDR1 MRHNA, CDR2 SNTAGT. With 4 bases removed from V and 4 bases from J, the gap between germline ends came to 19 bases. The DNA for the CDR3 is TGTGCCAGCAGTGCGAGGGAAGGGTCCCCAGCCTATGGCTACACCTTC. Its protein is CASSAREGSPAYGYTF.

The gene calls are TRBV7-3 and TRBJ2-7, with a tentative D call TRBD1 (5 bases). This CDR3 has 14 residues. The V end lost 5 bases, the J end lost 0 bases, and 11 bases lay between the germline ends. Germline-derived CDR1 and CDR2 are SGHTA and FQGTGA. The chain's CDR3 is CASSPQGSSYEQYF. DNA of the CDR3: TGTGCCAGCAGCCCCCAGGGTTCCTCCTACGAGCAGTACTTC.